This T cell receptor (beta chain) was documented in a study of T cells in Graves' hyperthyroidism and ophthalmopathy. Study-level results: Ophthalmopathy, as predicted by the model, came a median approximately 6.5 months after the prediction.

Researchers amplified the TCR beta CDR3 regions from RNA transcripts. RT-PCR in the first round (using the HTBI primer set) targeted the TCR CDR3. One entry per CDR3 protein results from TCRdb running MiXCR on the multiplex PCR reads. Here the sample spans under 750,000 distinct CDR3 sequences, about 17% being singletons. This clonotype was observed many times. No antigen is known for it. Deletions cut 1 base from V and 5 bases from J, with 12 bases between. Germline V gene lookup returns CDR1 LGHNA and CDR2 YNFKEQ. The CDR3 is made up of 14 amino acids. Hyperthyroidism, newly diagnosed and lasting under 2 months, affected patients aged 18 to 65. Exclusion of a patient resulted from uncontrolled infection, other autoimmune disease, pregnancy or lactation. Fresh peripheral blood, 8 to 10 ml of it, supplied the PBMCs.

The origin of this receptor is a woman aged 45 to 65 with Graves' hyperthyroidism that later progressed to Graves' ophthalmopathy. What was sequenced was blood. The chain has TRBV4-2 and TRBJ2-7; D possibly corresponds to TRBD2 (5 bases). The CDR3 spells CASSQAEGPHEQYF. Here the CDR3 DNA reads TGTGCCAGCAGCCAAGCAGAGGGTCCCCACGAGCAGTACTTC.